This T cell receptor (beta chain) stems from a study of T cell repertoires in cytomegalovirus infection (dated by TCRdb to between 2019 and 2020). Context from the whole study: Alongside well-studied HLA-B-restricted epitopes, the peptide stimulations were aimed at recently identified HLA-C-restricted CMV epitopes, whose presentation resists viral immunomodulation. Because public TCR beta signatures pointed to carriage of CMV infection together with the matching HLA type, the HLA type of each donor mattered for the analysis. What the work shows at the level of the full study, not this receptor alone: Cumulative frequency of public TCR beta family members discriminated carriers of CMV infection plus the relevant HLA type in this cohort and an independent approximately 360-donor cohort. The ex vivo response was dominated by HLA-C-restricted CMV-specific TCR beta clonotypes, which also provided the single most frequent clonotype in two of eight donors.

V loses 0 bases at its end and J loses 2 bases; junction bases beyond the gene matches: 6. The CDR3 runs 15 residues from the cysteine to the phenylalanine. CDR3 DNA only is kept here, 45 bases in frame from base 1. Reading the germline V gene (reference sequence) gives CDR1 DFQATT and CDR2 SNEGSKA. Sequencing used an Illumina HiSeq 1500. The public sequencing data were trimmed at Q25 with fastp and processed into clonotypes with MiXCR by TCRdb, which kept only in-frame beta chains. CDR3 protein sequences are deduplicated, and each keeps its most common genes and DNA. Present in this sample are around 900,000 distinct CDR3 sequences, roughly 31% of which were seen just once. The ten largest clones add up to under 15% of the sample. As for this clonotype: Its recognized antigen is unknown. No much larger clone is present one base from it, and per-base qualities are unavailable.

The sample's treatment or condition label, decoded: in vitro stimulation with specific CMV peptide epitopes to enrich CMV-specific T cells. The chain uses TRBV20-1 and TRBJ2-5, and 7 bases in between align with TRBD2. This TCR was recovered from a human donor in good health (CMV status not recorded). Some clones in this sample may be carry-over from other donors' samples. Sequencing used cultured CD8+ T cells from PBMCs, obtained from culture after CMV antigen stimulation. The CDR3 reads CSARDFSGGQETQYF. The nucleotides are TGCAGTGCTAGAGATTTTTCGGGGGGACAAGAGACCCAGTACTTC.